Listed below are T cell receptor beta chains from one sample, sequenced in a study of blood T cell repertoires in COVID-19. Method: immunoSEQ multiplex PCR; TCRdb's copy keeps in-frame clones and lacks some. The data show around 180,000 clones, with roughly 76% seen just once and approximately 12% held by the top ten. What was sequenced was peripheral blood. Source of these receptors: a woman of 80 years or more with COVID-19, enrolled during active disease. Each CDR3 is given with its conserved first and last residue. A D gene is named only where the DNA matches it firmly. Clone sizes are given selectively: once, few, many, or a class where the clone is expanded.

j_call,v_call,d_call,clone_size,cdr3_aa,cdr3_nt
TRBJ1-1,TRBV7-9,TRBD1,once,CASSENDRGHETEAFF,TGTGCCAGCAGCGAGAACGACAGGGGGCATGAGACTGAAGCTTTCTTT
TRBJ2-3,TRBV29-1,NA,NA,CSVALGTSTDTQYF,TGCAGCGTTGCACTGGGGACTAGCACAGATACGCAGTATTTT
TRBJ2-1,TRBV28,NA,NA,CASSTPQLRDSSYNEQFF,TGTGCCAGCAGTACCCCGCAACTGCGGGATAGCTCCTACAATGAGCAGTTCTTC
TRBJ2-1,TRBV19,NA,NA,CASSPMGGSSYNEQFF,TGTGCCAGTAGTCCCATGGGTGGGAGCTCCTACAATGAGCAGTTCTTC
TRBJ1-4,TRBV4-3,NA,NA,CASSLAKLAQFRNEKLFF,TGCGCCAGCAGCCTGGCAAAGTTGGCACAGTTTCGTAATGAAAAACTGTTTTTT
TRBJ2-1,TRBV9,NA,NA,CASEGRGDPSYNEQFF,TGTGCCAGCGAGGGTCGGGGAGACCCCTCCTACAATGAGCAGTTCTTC
TRBJ1-1,TRBV5-6,NA,NA,CASSLRGTEAFF,TGTGCCAGCAGCTTGCGGGGGACTGAAGCTTTCTTT
TRBJ2-7,TRBV7-2,NA,NA,CASREDSYGSYEQYF,TGTGCCAGCAGAGAAGACTCCTATGGCTCCTACGAGCAGTACTTC
TRBJ2-7,TRBV21-1,NA,NA,CASSKWDTDYEQYF,TGTGCCAGCAGCAAGTGGGACACCGACTACGAGCAGTACTTC
TRBJ2-2,TRBV30,NA,NA,CAWSSTENTGELFF,TGTGCCTGGAGTTCGACAGAAAATACCGGGGAGCTGTTTTTT